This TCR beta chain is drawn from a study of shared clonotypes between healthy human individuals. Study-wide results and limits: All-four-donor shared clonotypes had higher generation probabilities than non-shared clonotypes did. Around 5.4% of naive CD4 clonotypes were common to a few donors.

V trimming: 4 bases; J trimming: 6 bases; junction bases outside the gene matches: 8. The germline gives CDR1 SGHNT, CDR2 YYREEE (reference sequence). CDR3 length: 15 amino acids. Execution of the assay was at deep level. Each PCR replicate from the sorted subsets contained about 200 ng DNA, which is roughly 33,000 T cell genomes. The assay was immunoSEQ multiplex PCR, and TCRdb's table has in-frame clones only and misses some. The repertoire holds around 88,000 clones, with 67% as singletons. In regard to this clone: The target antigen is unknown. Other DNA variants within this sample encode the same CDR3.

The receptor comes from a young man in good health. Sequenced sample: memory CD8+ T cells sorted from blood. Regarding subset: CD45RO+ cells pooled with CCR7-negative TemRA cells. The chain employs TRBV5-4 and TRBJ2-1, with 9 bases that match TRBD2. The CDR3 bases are TGTGCCAGCAGCGCACCCGGACTAGCGCTCAATGAGCAGTTCTTC. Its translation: CASSAPGLALNEQFF.